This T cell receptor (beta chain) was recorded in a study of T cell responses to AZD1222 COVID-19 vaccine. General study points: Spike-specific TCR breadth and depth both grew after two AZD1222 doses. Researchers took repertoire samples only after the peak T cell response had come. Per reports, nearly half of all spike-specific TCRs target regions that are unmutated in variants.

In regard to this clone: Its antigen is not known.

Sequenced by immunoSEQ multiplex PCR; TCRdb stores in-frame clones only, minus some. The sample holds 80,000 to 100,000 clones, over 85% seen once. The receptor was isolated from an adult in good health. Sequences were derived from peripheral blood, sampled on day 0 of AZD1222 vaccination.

CDR3 nucleotide sequence: TGTGCCAGCAGTTACAGCTTGGCATCGAACACTGAAGCTTTCTTT. Its protein is CASSYSLASNTEAFF. The rearrangement joins TRBV6-6 to TRBJ1-1; D uncertain. Germline V CDR1 and CDR2: MNHNY, SVGAGI (reference sequence). V lost 2 bases and J 1 base, leaving 11 bases between the germline ends. This CDR3 contains 15 residues.